This entry concerns a single T cell receptor beta chain. After removal of 6 bases from V and 0 bases from J, the junction contained 7 bases not matched to a gene. The length of the CDR3 is 16 residues. CDR1 and CDR2 from the germline V gene are ENHRY and SYGVKD. The data derive from a study of blood T cell repertoires in COVID-19. Here immunoSEQ multiplex PCR was the method, and the copy in TCRdb shows in-frame clones only, minus some. The table has 390,000 or so clones, 90% seen once; the top ten hold 6.5%. The specimen sequenced was peripheral blood. The chain employs TRBV10-3 and TRBJ1-3, with 8 bases that match TRBD1. This sequence originates from a man aged 18 to 35 with active or convalescent COVID-19. The CDR3 sequence is CAISAGTGLSGNTIYF. CDR3 nucleotides: TGTGCCATCAGCGCCGGGACAGGCCTCTCTGGAAACACCATATATTTT.